The entry that follows covers one TCR beta chain sequence. This entry is derived from a study of patients and donors after allogeneic stem cell transplantation. The CDR3 sequence is 15 residues long. The germline V and J ends were trimmed by 0 bases and 7 bases, with 11 bases remaining between them. In germline, CDR1 is SGDLS, CDR2 YYNGEE. MiXCR, applied by TCRdb to the RT-PCR reads, yields one record per CDR3 protein. The sample holds about 150,000 distinct CDR3 sequences, about two fifths seen once. The source of this sequence is a human donor who was either an allogeneic HSCT recipient or a stem cell or donor lymphocyte infusion donor (not recorded which). It is not recorded whose cells these are; they may come from a transplant donor. The chain carries TRBV9 and TRBJ1-6; D is undetermined. The source material was blood, either unsorted or a sorted T cell fraction (not recorded which). CDR3 residues: CASSVDGGRNSPLHF. In nucleotides, the CDR3 is TGTGCCAGCAGCGTAGATGGTGGGAGGAATTCACCCCTCCACTTT.